Listed below are T cell receptor beta chains from one sample, sequenced in a study of CD8 T cells in Susac syndrome. Via MiXCR, TCRdb re-called the immunoSEQ multiplex PCR reads, giving one row per CDR3 protein. The profile shows 150,000 to 200,000 distinct CDR3 sequences, under 95% of them singletons. Sequenced: CD4+ T cells from PBMCs. The receptor source for this set is a human donor with multiple sclerosis. CDR3s include the opening cysteine and the closing phenylalanine or tryptophan. The order of the fields is J gene, V gene, D gene, clone size, CDR3 protein, CDR3 DNA. A D gene is named only where the DNA matches it firmly. Expanded clones are given a class, and other clones once, few, many or no size at all.

j_call: TRBJ2-1; v_call: TRBV20-1; d_call: NA; clone_size: NA; cdr3_aa: CSARRGGLLDGEQFF; cdr3_nt: TGCAGTGCTAGGCGAGGGGGACTCCTGGATGGTGAGCAGTTCTTC
j_call: TRBJ2-1; v_call: TRBV2; d_call: TRBD2; clone_size: NA; cdr3_aa: CASSAPSGRSGGSYNEQFF; cdr3_nt: TGTGCCAGCAGCGCGCCGAGCGGGAGGTCAGGTGGGTCCTACAATGAGCAGTTCTTC
j_call: TRBJ1-5; v_call: TRBV6-5; d_call: TRBD1; clone_size: NA; cdr3_aa: CASSYSGAGGEINQPQHF; cdr3_nt: TGTGCCAGCAGTTACTCGGGAGCAGGGGGCGAGATCAATCAGCCCCAGCATTTT
j_call: TRBJ1-6; v_call: TRBV7-6; d_call: NA; clone_size: NA; cdr3_aa: CASSEGVSPLHF; cdr3_nt: TGTGCCAGCAGCGAGGGAGTTTCACCCCTCCACTTT
j_call: TRBJ2-5; v_call: TRBV3-1; d_call: TRBD2; clone_size: NA; cdr3_aa: CASSHIRAGSQETQYF; cdr3_nt: TGTGCCAGCAGCCATATCCGAGCGGGGTCCCAAGAGACCCAGTACTTC
j_call: TRBJ1-1; v_call: TRBV14; d_call: TRBD1; clone_size: NA; cdr3_aa: CASSQSIYRGLNTEAFF; cdr3_nt: TGTGCCAGCAGCCAAAGTATCTACAGGGGGCTGAACACTGAAGCTTTCTTT
j_call: TRBJ2-1; v_call: TRBV20-1; d_call: TRBD2; clone_size: NA; cdr3_aa: CSALAGGPENEQFF; cdr3_nt: TGCAGTGCCCTAGCGGGAGGGCCGGAAAATGAGCAGTTCTTC
j_call: TRBJ1-1; v_call: TRBV20-1; d_call: NA; clone_size: NA; cdr3_aa: CSARVPHTRAAEAFF; cdr3_nt: TGCAGTGCTAGAGTACCCCACACCAGGGCAGCTGAAGCTTTCTTT
j_call: TRBJ1-2; v_call: TRBV6-2/TRBV6-3; d_call: NA; clone_size: NA; cdr3_aa: CASTARDTGLYGYTF; cdr3_nt: TGTGCCAGCACCGCGAGGGACACGGGCCTCTATGGCTACACCTTC
j_call: TRBJ2-2; v_call: TRBV5-1; d_call: TRBD2; clone_size: NA; cdr3_aa: CASSGLAGAGPGELFF; cdr3_nt: TGCGCCAGCAGCGGCCTAGCGGGAGCGGGGCCCGGGGAGCTGTTTTTT
j_call: TRBJ2-3; v_call: TRBV20-1; d_call: NA; clone_size: NA; cdr3_aa: CSAGRDASTDTQYF; cdr3_nt: TGCAGTGCTGGACGGGATGCTAGCACAGATACGCAGTATTTT
j_call: TRBJ2-3; v_call: TRBV24-1; d_call: TRBD2; clone_size: NA; cdr3_aa: CATESGGTDTQYF; cdr3_nt: TGTGCCACAGAGAGCGGGGGCACAGATACGCAGTATTTT
j_call: TRBJ2-3; v_call: TRBV3-1; d_call: TRBD2; clone_size: NA; cdr3_aa: CASSQTSVDTQYF; cdr3_nt: TGTGCCAGCAGCCAAACTAGCGTGGATACGCAGTATTTT
j_call: TRBJ2-3; v_call: TRBV6-6; d_call: NA; clone_size: NA; cdr3_aa: CASSPFDTQYF; cdr3_nt: TGTGCCAGCAGCCCTTTTGATACGCAGTATTTT
j_call: TRBJ2-7; v_call: TRBV28; d_call: NA; clone_size: few; cdr3_aa: CASRVQGYEQYF; cdr3_nt: TGTGCCAGCAGGGTACAGGGATACGAGCAGTACTTC
j_call: TRBJ2-1; v_call: TRBV2; d_call: NA; clone_size: NA; cdr3_aa: CASSVMGDPYNEQFF; cdr3_nt: TGTGCCAGCAGTGTAATGGGAGACCCCTACAATGAGCAGTTCTTC
j_call: TRBJ2-4; v_call: TRBV6-5; d_call: NA; clone_size: NA; cdr3_aa: CASSYSGHLAKNIQYF; cdr3_nt: TGTGCCAGCAGTTACTCGGGACACCTAGCCAAAAACATTCAGTACTTC
j_call: TRBJ2-7; v_call: TRBV3-1; d_call: NA; clone_size: NA; cdr3_aa: CASSQAYSYEQYF; cdr3_nt: TGTGCCAGCAGCCAAGCGTACTCCTACGAGCAGTACTTC
j_call: TRBJ2-1; v_call: TRBV12-5; d_call: NA; clone_size: NA; cdr3_aa: CASGLPPGAYYNEQFF; cdr3_nt: TGTGCTAGTGGTTTGCCCCCCGGAGCATATTACAATGAGCAGTTCTTC
j_call: TRBJ2-5; v_call: TRBV6-5; d_call: TRBD1; clone_size: NA; cdr3_aa: CASYRGQGLIETQYF; cdr3_nt: TGTGCCAGCTATAGGGGACAGGGTCTTATAGAGACCCAGTACTTC
j_call: TRBJ1-5; v_call: TRBV18; d_call: NA; clone_size: NA; cdr3_aa: CASSPAGFNQPQHF; cdr3_nt: TGTGCCAGCTCACCGGCAGGTTTCAATCAGCCCCAGCATTTT
j_call: TRBJ1-6; v_call: TRBV2; d_call: NA; clone_size: once; cdr3_aa: CASSDGQGATPLHF; cdr3_nt: TGTGCCAGCAGTGATGGGCAGGGAGCGACACCCCTCCACTTT
j_call: TRBJ1-1; v_call: TRBV2; d_call: NA; clone_size: NA; cdr3_aa: CASRSTVEAFF; cdr3_nt: TGTGCCAGCAGGTCCACGGTCGAAGCTTTCTTT
j_call: TRBJ2-4; v_call: TRBV5-1; d_call: NA; clone_size: NA; cdr3_aa: CASPKDPGRGEAKNIQYF; cdr3_nt: TGCGCCAGTCCTAAGGACCCAGGCAGGGGGGAAGCCAAAAACATTCAGTACTTC
j_call: TRBJ2-7; v_call: TRBV9; d_call: NA; clone_size: NA; cdr3_aa: CASSVGPLASYEQYF; cdr3_nt: TGTGCCAGCAGCGTAGGACCTCTGGCCTCCTACGAGCAGTACTTC
j_call: TRBJ1-2; v_call: TRBV3-1; d_call: NA; clone_size: NA; cdr3_aa: CASSLSSVTNYGYTF; cdr3_nt: TGTGCCAGCAGCCTGTCATCCGTTACTAACTATGGCTACACCTTC
j_call: TRBJ2-3; v_call: TRBV9; d_call: TRBD2; clone_size: NA; cdr3_aa: CASSVRTSGTQYF; cdr3_nt: TGTGCCAGCAGCGTAAGGACTAGCGGGACGCAGTATTTT
j_call: TRBJ1-2; v_call: TRBV5-1; d_call: NA; clone_size: NA; cdr3_aa: CASSSSTGAQGYTF; cdr3_nt: TGCGCCAGCAGCTCCTCGACAGGTGCTCAAGGCTACACCTTC
j_call: TRBJ2-1; v_call: TRBV12-3/TRBV12-4; d_call: NA; clone_size: NA; cdr3_aa: CASRTLNGNEQFF; cdr3_nt: TGTGCCAGCAGGACGCTAAACGGCAATGAGCAGTTCTTC